The T cell receptor (beta chain) under discussion was sequenced for a study of T-cell reconstitution after alpha-beta-depleted transplantation in children. The study's findings and limits: Diversity of TCRbeta at day 60 was high in some patients, arising from surviving recipient T cells and thymic progenitors.

Unique molecular identifiers were used in preparing the TCRbeta library. MiXCR, applied by TCRdb to the PCR reads, yields one record per CDR3 protein. The sample lists about 590,000 distinct CDR3 sequences; approximately 12% were seen once. Details on this clonotype: Its matching antigen is unknown.

This CDR3 contains 14 residues. The germline gives CDR1 DFQATT, CDR2 SNEGSKA (reference sequence). The TCR comes from a male patient younger than 18 who had a stem cell transplant for acute myeloid leukemia, so the T cells may come from the graft donor. The source material was PBMCs, mostly from graft donor cells, sampled 360 days after TCRalphabeta/CD19-depleted stem cell transplant. The chain is built from TRBV20-1 and TRBJ2-2; 12 positions match TRBD2. CDR3 amino acids: CSGRTSGTGGELFF. The DNA of the CDR3 is TGCAGCGGCCGGACTAGCGGGACCGGCGGGGAGCTGTTTTTT.